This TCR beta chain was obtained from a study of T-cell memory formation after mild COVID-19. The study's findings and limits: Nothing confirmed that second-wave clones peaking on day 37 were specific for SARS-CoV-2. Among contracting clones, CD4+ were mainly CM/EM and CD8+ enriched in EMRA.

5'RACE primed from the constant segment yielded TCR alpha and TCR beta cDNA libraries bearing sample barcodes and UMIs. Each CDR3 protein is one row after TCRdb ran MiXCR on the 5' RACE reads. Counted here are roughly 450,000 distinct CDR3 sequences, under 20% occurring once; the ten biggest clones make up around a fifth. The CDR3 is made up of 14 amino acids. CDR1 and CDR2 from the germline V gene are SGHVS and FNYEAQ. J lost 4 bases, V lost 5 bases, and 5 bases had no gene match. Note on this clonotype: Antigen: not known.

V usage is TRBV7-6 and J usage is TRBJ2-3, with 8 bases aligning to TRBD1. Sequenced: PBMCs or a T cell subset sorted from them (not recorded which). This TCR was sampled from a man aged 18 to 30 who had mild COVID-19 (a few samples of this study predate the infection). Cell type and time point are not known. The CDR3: CASSGQGKADTQYF. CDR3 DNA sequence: TGTGCCAGCAGCGGACAGGGAAAGGCAGATACGCAGTATTTT. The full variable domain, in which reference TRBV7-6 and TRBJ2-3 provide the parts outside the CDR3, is GAGVSQSPRYKVTKRGQDVALRCDPISGHVSLYWYRQALGQGPEFLTYFNYEAQQDKSGLPNDRFSAERPEGSISTLTIQRTEQRDSAMYRCASSGQGKADTQYFGPGTRLTVL.